This T cell receptor beta chain was identified during a study of T-cell reconstitution after alpha-beta-depleted transplantation in children. During its preparation, the TCRbeta library received unique molecular identifiers. MiXCR, applied by TCRdb to the PCR reads, yields one record per CDR3 protein. The sample has around 580,000 distinct CDR3 sequences; 20% to 30% are singletons. With 9 bases removed from V and 6 bases from J, the gap between germline ends came to 15 bases. CDR1 and CDR2 (germline): KGHDR, SFDVKD. CDR3 length: 13 residues. This TCR was sampled from a boy younger than two with Wiskott-Aldrich syndrome, due to receive a stem cell transplant. The V call is TRBV24-1, the J call TRBJ2-3; D tentatively fits TRBD1 or TRBD2 (5 bases each). The sequenced sample was PBMCs, obtained before TCRalphabeta/CD19-depleted stem cell transplant. The CDR3 nucleotides read TGTGCCACCGGACGGGACCTATCGGATACGCAGTATTTT. Translated: CATGRDLSDTQYF.